This is a list of T cell receptor beta chains from one sample in a study of cytomegalovirus exposure and HLA in healthy donors. Using immunoSEQ multiplex PCR, the repertoire was profiled, and TCRdb retains in-frame clones only, with some absent. This listing includes 150,000 to 200,000 clones. Sequencing was performed on PBMCs. Receptors originate from a woman aged 18-35 years in good health and CMV-seropositive. CDR3s include the opening cysteine and the closing phenylalanine or tryptophan. A D gene is named only where the DNA matches it firmly.

>TRBV2|TRBJ2-1|TRBD2
TGTGCCAGCAGTGAGGGACTAGCGGGGATGCGGGATGAGCAGTTCTTC
CASSEGLAGMRDEQFF
>TRBV7-8|TRBJ1-5|-
TGTGCCAGCAGCCCCCGGAGTCCTATTGGCAATCAGCCCCAGCATTTT
CASSPRSPIGNQPQHF
>TRBV2|TRBJ2-5|TRBD1
TGTGCCAGCAGTCAGGACAGGGGGCCGAAGGAGCAGTACTTC
CASSQDRGPKEQYF
>TRBV7-9|TRBJ2-2|TRBD1
TGTGCCAGCAGCCGGGGACAGGGAGGGACCGGGGAGCTGTTTTTT
CASSRGQGGTGELFF
>TRBV7-6|TRBJ1-1|TRBD1
TGTGCCAGCAGCTCCCCGCCAGGACAGGGCGGCACTGAAGCTTTCTTT
CASSSPPGQGGTEAFF
>TRBV4-2|TRBJ2-1|TRBD2
TGTGCCAGCGGGGGGGAAATGCGCAATGAGCAGTTCTTC
CASGGEMRNEQFF
>TRBV7-8|TRBJ1-1|-
TGTGCCAGCAGCGCCTCCCGGAGGACTGAAGCTTTCTTT
CASSASRRTEAFF
>TRBV5-1|TRBJ2-1|TRBD1
TGCGCCAGCAGCTTCCGGGACAGGGGGCTCAATGAGCAGTTCTTC
CASSFRDRGLNEQFF
>TRBV6-5|TRBJ1-5|TRBD1
TGTGCCAGCAGGGAACAGGGGACCAATCAGCCCCAGCATTTT
CASREQGTNQPQHF
>TRBV9|TRBJ2-1|TRBD2
TGTGCCAGCAGCGTAGAACCGAGCGGGGGATACAATGAGCAGTTCTTC
CASSVEPSGGYNEQFF
>TRBV28|TRBJ1-5|TRBD1
TGTGCCAGCAGCCTCGGGACAGTCAACAATCAGCCCCAGCATTTT
CASSLGTVNNQPQHF
>TRBV6-5|TRBJ2-1|-
TGTGCCAGCAGTTACTTGAGTAAGGGGCGGTACAATGAGCAGTTCTTC
CASSYLSKGRYNEQFF
>TRBV5-1|TRBJ2-3|TRBD2
TGCGCCAGCAGCAATGTACTAGCGGGCGACCGGTATTTT
CASSNVLAGDRYF
>TRBV4-3|TRBJ2-3|TRBD2
TGCGCCAGCAGCCAAGTAATAGCGGGGGGGTCAGATACGCAGTATTTT
CASSQVIAGGSDTQYF
>TRBV19|TRBJ2-7|TRBD2
TGTGCCAGTAGTAATACGGGGGGGGCTGCCTACGAGCAGTACTTC
CASSNTGGAAYEQYF
>TRBV5-4|TRBJ2-4|-
TGTGCCAGCGCATGGATCGGGGAAGACATTCAGTACTTC
CASAWIGEDIQYF
>TRBV4-2|TRBJ2-7|-
TGTGCCAGCAGCCAAGAGCGGGGAGAACTCTCCTACGAGCAGTACTTC
CASSQERGELSYEQYF
>TRBV7-6|TRBJ2-5|TRBD2
TGTGCCAGTCGGGCGGGGGGCCAAGAGACCCAGTACTTC
CASRAGGQETQYF
>TRBV18|TRBJ2-1|-
TGTGCCAGCTCACCAGGGCAGGGGCTTGGCAATGAGCAGTTCTTC
CASSPGQGLGNEQFF
>TRBV6-4|TRBJ2-1|-
TGTGCCAGCAGTGATTCAAATAAGACAGGAGACTACAATGAGCAGTTCTTC
CASSDSNKTGDYNEQFF
>TRBV10-2|TRBJ1-1|-
TGCGCCAGCAGGCAGGGAAAGGCTGAAGCTTTCTTT
CASRQGKAEAFF
>TRBV19|TRBJ1-4|-
TGTGCCAGTAAATATGGACTTACCTCAACTAATGAAAAACTGTTTTTT
CASKYGLTSTNEKLFF
>TRBV27|TRBJ2-2|-
TGTGCCAGCAGTTTAGGAGCGGCTACCGGGGAGCTGTTTTTT
CASSLGAATGELFF
>TRBV27|TRBJ1-1|-
TGTGCCAGTAGTTTAGTGGTTGGGCCCATGAACACTGAAGCTTTCTTT
CASSLVVGPMNTEAFF
>TRBV10-3|TRBJ1-1|TRBD1
TGTGCCGCCAGGATACAGGGGGACAACGAAGCTTTCTTT
CAARIQGDNEAFF
>TRBV19|TRBJ1-1|TRBD1
TGTGCCAGTAGTATTCCCGGGACAGGGGAAATTGAAGCTTTCTTT
CASSIPGTGEIEAFF
>TRBV30|TRBJ1-2|-
TGTGCCTGGAGCGACCCCAGGGCGCGGTATGGCTACACCTTC
CAWSDPRARYGYTF
>TRBV29-1|TRBJ1-3|-
TGCAGCGTTGAAGATTGGGGAGGGGAGGGCTCTGGAAACACCATATATTTT
CSVEDWGGEGSGNTIYF
>TRBV27|TRBJ1-2|-
TGTGCCAGCAGCCCTTCTTGGGGGGACTATGGCTACACCTTC
CASSPSWGDYGYTF
>TRBV5-1|TRBJ2-7|TRBD1
TGCGCCAGCAGCCGGGACAGCGCCTACGAGCAGTACTTC
CASSRDSAYEQYF
>TRBV5-1|TRBJ2-1|-
TGCGCCAGCAGCTTGGCAGCGGCGGGCTCCTACAATGAGCAGTTCTTC
CASSLAAAGSYNEQFF
>TRBV11-3|TRBJ2-7|-
TGTGCCAGCAGCTTTACAGGGTTCGAGCAGTACTTC
CASSFTGFEQYF
>TRBV27|TRBJ1-2|TRBD1
TGTGCCAGCAGTTCCCCATACAGGGGGCAAAGCTACACCTTC
CASSSPYRGQSYTF
>TRBV19|TRBJ2-1|-
TGTGCCAGTAGCCTCACTAACAATGAGCAGTTCTTC
CASSLTNNEQFF
>TRBV7-6|TRBJ2-7|TRBD2
TGTGCCAGCAGCTTAAGCCGATCTAGCGGGAGGGCATCCTACGAGCAGTACTTC
CASSLSRSSGRASYEQYF
>TRBV7-2|TRBJ1-1|-
TGTGCCAGCAGCTTACGGGGCACTGAAGCTTTCTTT
CASSLRGTEAFF
>TRBV5-6|TRBJ1-5|TRBD1
TGTGCCAGCAGCTTGAGACAGGGCGGGTTTCAGCCCCAGCATTTT
CASSLRQGGFQPQHF
>TRBV5-1|TRBJ2-3|TRBD2
TGCGCCAGCAGCTCTAGCGGGGGAAGCACAGATACGCAGTATTTT
CASSSSGGSTDTQYF
>TRBV5-1|TRBJ2-5|TRBD2
TGCGCCAGCAGCTTCGCGACCGGGAGGGGAGAGACCCAGTACTTC
CASSFATGRGETQYF
>TRBV7-9|TRBJ2-2|-
TGTGCCAGCAGACTAAGCAGTCTAGTCGTCGGGGAGCTGTTTTTT
CASRLSSLVVGELFF
>TRBV6-6|TRBJ1-5|-
TGTGCCAGCAGTTACTCAGGGGACAATCAGCCCCAGCATTTT
CASSYSGDNQPQHF
>TRBV6-5|TRBJ2-5|TRBD2
TGTGCCACCTCGGGGCCGGGGGGGTTCCACTTC
CATSGPGGFHF
>TRBV2|TRBJ2-5|-
TGTGCCAGCAGTCGTGCAGGGGAAAGGAAAGAGACCCAGTACTTC
CASSRAGERKETQYF
>TRBV27|TRBJ1-2|-
TGTGCCAGTAGCCAGGGTATGGGAGGCTACACCTTC
CASSQGMGGYTF
>TRBV13|TRBJ2-5|-
TGTGCCAGCAGCTTAGCCCCAGGGATTCAAGAGACCCAGTACTTC
CASSLAPGIQETQYF
>TRBV18|TRBJ1-5|-
TGTGCCAGCTCACCTGATAGAAATCAGCCCCAGCATTTT
CASSPDRNQPQHF
>TRBV18|TRBJ1-4|TRBD1
TGTGCCAGCTCTGAGACAGGGGATGAAAAACTGTTTTTT
CASSETGDEKLFF
>TRBV28|TRBJ2-3|-
TGTGCCAGCACCACGTCTAGTATTCCCACAGATACGCAGTATTTT
CASTTSSIPTDTQYF
>TRBV19|TRBJ2-7|-
TGTGCCAGTAGGGAAGGGGACAAATCCTACGAGCAGTACTTC
CASREGDKSYEQYF
>TRBV2|TRBJ2-2|-
TGTGCCAGCACTCTCGAGGGAGAAACCGGGGAGCTGTTTTTT
CASTLEGETGELFF
>TRBV5-1|TRBJ1-1|-
TGCGCCAGCAGCTTGGATTTGACGCAGGGCGCCCCCGAGAACACTGAAGCTTTCTTT
CASSLDLTQGAPENTEAFF
>TRBV4-3|TRBJ2-5|TRBD2
TGCGCCAGCAGCCTATGGGACCGGGGGGTAAAAGAGACCCAGTACTTC
CASSLWDRGVKETQYF
>TRBV6-5|TRBJ1-4|-
TGTGCCAGCAGTTTTAGTCCGGGAGAAAGTGAAAAACTGTTTTTT
CASSFSPGESEKLFF
>TRBV18|TRBJ1-1|-
TGTGCCAGCTCACCACCGAAAGAGTTGCGGACTGAAGCTTTCTTT
CASSPPKELRTEAFF
>TRBV4-1|TRBJ1-4|-
TGCGCCAGCAGCCAAGACGAGCTGGAAAAACTGTTTTTT
CASSQDELEKLFF
>TRBV2|TRBJ1-1|-
TGTGCCAGCAGTGAAATCACTTCTCACAACACTGAAGCTTTCTTT
CASSEITSHNTEAFF
>TRBV11-2|TRBJ2-2|-
TGTGCCAGCAGCGCGGGACCATTGCGAGCTTTT
CASSAGPLRAF
>TRBV7-9|TRBJ1-4|-
TGTGCCAGCAGCTTAGGACAGGCAACTAATGAAAAACTGTTTTTT
CASSLGQATNEKLFF
>TRBV5-1|TRBJ1-3|-
TGCGCCAGCAGCCCGAGTGCGGTCTCTGGAAACACCATATATTTT
CASSPSAVSGNTIYF